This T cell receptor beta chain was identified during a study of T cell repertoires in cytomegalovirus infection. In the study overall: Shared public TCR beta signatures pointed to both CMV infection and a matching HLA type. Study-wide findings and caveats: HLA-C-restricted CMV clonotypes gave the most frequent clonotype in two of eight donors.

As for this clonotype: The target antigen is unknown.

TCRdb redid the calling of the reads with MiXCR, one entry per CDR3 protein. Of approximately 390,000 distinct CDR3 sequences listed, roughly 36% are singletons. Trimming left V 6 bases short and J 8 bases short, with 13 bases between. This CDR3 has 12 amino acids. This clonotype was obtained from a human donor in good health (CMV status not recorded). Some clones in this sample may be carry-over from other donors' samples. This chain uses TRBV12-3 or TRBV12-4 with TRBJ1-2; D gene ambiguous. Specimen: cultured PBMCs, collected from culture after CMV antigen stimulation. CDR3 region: CASRTTTRGYTF. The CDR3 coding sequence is TGTGCCAGCAGAACAACTACGAGGGGCTACACCTTC.